Shown below are 13 T cell receptor beta chains from a single sample sequenced in a study of T cell repertoires in cytomegalovirus infection. Antigen specificity for these receptors is unknown. TCRdb called the reads again in MiXCR, with one record for every CDR3 protein. The table records some 320,000 distinct CDR3 sequences, 25% to 35% of them present only once. This material consisted of cultured PBMCs, taken from culture after CMV antigen stimulation. All receptors derive from a human donor in good health (CMV status not recorded). Some clones in this sample may be carry-over from other donors' samples.

This rearrangement joins TRBV15 to TRBJ1-6; TRBD1 matches 8 bases. Trimming removed 1 base from V and 8 bases from J; junction bases left unmatched: 4. There are 15 residues in the CDR3. Looked up from germline, CDR1 is LNHNV and CDR2 is YYDKDF (reference sequence). The chain's CDR3 is CATSRGGTGDSPLHF. Here the CDR3 DNA reads TGTGCCACCAGCAGAGGGGGGACAGGCGATTCACCCCTCCACTTT.

The gene calls are TRBV15 and TRBJ2-7, with 8 bases identical to TRBD2. V shed 0 bases, J shed 2 bases, and the junction held 6 bases outside the gene matches. The germline CDR1 and CDR2 sequences are LNHNV and YYDKDF (reference sequence). The CDR3 runs to 16 residues. For the CDR3, the DNA is TGTGCCACCAGCAGAGAGGATAGCGGGACGCCCTACGAGCAGTACTTC. Protein product: CATSREDSGTPYEQYF.

V usage is TRBV28 and J usage is TRBJ2-5, with D possibly being TRBD2 (6 bases). The CDR3 loop spans 14 amino acids. Germline CDR1 is MDHEN and CDR2 is SYDVKM. V was clipped by 6 bases and J by 9 bases, with 20 bases between them. CDR3 in amino acids: CASRPGPAGGAQYF. DNA of the CDR3: TGTGCCAGCAGACCGGGACCGGCTGGAGGGGCCCAGTACTTC.

This clonotype is a singleton in its sample. The chain carries TRBV7-4 and TRBJ1-4; 7 bases are a match to TRBD1. The J segment lost 5 bases and the V segment lost 4 bases, leaving 7 bases of the junction unmatched. This CDR3 is built from 15 residues. The germline V gene has CDR1 SGHVT and CDR2 SQSDAQ. The CDR3 nucleotides are TGTGCCAGCAGCTATGGACAGGCGTTGAATGAAAAACTGTTTTTT. This codes for CASSYGQALNEKLFF.

This clonotype was observed a handful of times. The rearrangement joins TRBV2 to TRBJ2-1; 10 bases fit TRBD2. This CDR3 comprises 14 residues. The V gene end was trimmed by 6 bases and the J gene end by 8 bases; junction bases not matched to a gene: 7. CDR1 SNHLY and CDR2 FYNNEI come from the germline V gene. CDR3 nucleotide sequence: TGTGCCAGCAGGGTAGCGGGAGGAATCGATGAGCAGTTCTTC. Translation: CASRVAGGIDEQFF.

This clonotype was picked up many times. The chain employs TRBV7-9 and TRBJ2-3; TRBD2 matches 9 bases. Germline assignment: CDR1 SEHNR and CDR2 FQNEAQ (reference sequence). V lost 5 bases to trimming and J lost 2 bases; unmatched junction nucleotides: 8. This CDR3 is 16 amino acids long. CDR3 DNA sequence: TGTGCCAGCAGCCGCGGGGTAGCGGGGGTCACAGATACGCAGTATTTT. This codes for CASSRGVAGVTDTQYF.

V and J are TRBV27 and TRBJ1-2, with D perhaps TRBD1 (5 bases). The CDR3 has 15 amino acids. V was shortened by 5 bases and J by 2 bases, with 15 bases between the two germline ends. Germline lookup yields CDR1 MNHEY and CDR2 SMNVEV (reference sequence). The CDR3 DNA reads TGTGCCAGCAGTACCGCACCTACAGGAAACTATGGCTACACCTTC. Translating gives CASSTAPTGNYGYTF.

The chain links TRBV2 to TRBJ2-1; 7 nucleotides match TRBD2. The CDR3 is 15 residues long. After removal of 1 base from V and 5 bases from J, the junction contained 5 bases not matched to a gene. The germline V gene encodes CDR1 SNHLY and CDR2 FYNNEI. In DNA form, the CDR3 reads TGTGCCAGCAGTGAAGGAGTCCTAGCGGACAATGAGCAGTTCTTC. Translated: CASSEGVLADNEQFF.

This sequence joins TRBV19 and TRBJ2-1; unclear D gene. Germline CDR1 and CDR2: LNHDA and SQIVND (reference sequence). V gave up 2 bases and J gave up 5 bases, with 10 bases separating them. This CDR3 contains 14 residues. DNA for the CDR3: TGTGCCAGTAGTATAAGGGTGGGTAACAATGAGCAGTTCTTC. Amino acids: CASSIRVGNNEQFF.

The chain employs TRBV3-1 and TRBJ1-1; TRBD1 matches at 7 bases. V dropped 4 bases and J dropped 5; count of bases not matched to a gene: 13. This CDR3 spans 16 amino acids. Germline V gene data show CDR1 as LGHDT and CDR2 as YNNKEL (reference sequence). The CDR3 sequence: CASSPALQGLGTEAFF. CDR3 in DNA: TGTGCCAGCAGCCCGGCCCTACAGGGGTTGGGGACTGAAGCTTTCTTT. Full variable domain (remainder filled in from reference TRBV3-1 and TRBJ1-1): DTAVSQTPKYLVTQMGNDKSIKCEQNLGHDTMYWYKQDSKKFLKIMFSYNNKELIINETVPNRFSPKSPDKAHLNLHINSLELGDSAVYFCASSPALQGLGTEAFFGQGTRLTVV.

This clonotype appeared a few times. V is TRBV28 and J is TRBJ1-1; 8 nucleotides match TRBD1. Per germline, CDR1 MDHEN and CDR2 SYDVKM. There are 16 residues in the CDR3. The V and J ends lost 7 bases and 0 bases, in that order; junction bases with no gene match: 10. The CDR3 region is CASTQTGVVMNTEAFF. The CDR3 DNA follows: TGTGCCAGCACCCAGACAGGGGTGGTCATGAACACTGAAGCTTTCTTT.

With respect to this clonotype: This CDR3 is missing its conserved last phenylalanine or tryptophan, likely due to a read error. The chain combines TRBV29-1 with TRBJ2-1; D is ambiguous. V was cut by 7 bases and J by 3 bases, with 7 bases left in between. From germline, CDR1 is SQVTM and CDR2 ANQGSEA. This CDR3 spans 11 amino acids. CDR3 coding DNA: TGCAGCGGCGACGTCTACAATGAGCAGTTCTGC. Amino acid sequence: CSGDVYNEQFC.

This clonotype was observed at least ten times. J is TRBJ1-3 and V is TRBV7-2; D gene ambiguous. V lost 5 bases to trimming and J lost 0 bases, with 17 bases between them. The CDR3 length is 17 residues. In germline, CDR1 is SGHTA, CDR2 FQGNSA. The CDR3 nucleotides are TGTGCCAGCAGCCGACCCCCGGGCCATAGCTCTGGAAACACCATATATTTT. This codes for CASSRPPGHSSGNTIYF.